This T cell receptor (beta chain) comes out of a study of blood T cells in healthy people across ages. The wider study: For every two T cells, template switching captured about one barcoded beta molecule. Study-wide points: It was found that TCR beta diversity correlated strongly with the percentage of naive T cells.

Sample-barcoded 5' priming and a J-beta primer mix drove a second PCR of about 6 to 12 cycles. Carrying 12 random nucleotides, a template-switch adaptor labeled each individual cDNA molecule. MiXCR, applied by TCRdb to the 5' RACE reads, yields one record per CDR3 protein. The sample yields about 1.6 million distinct CDR3 sequences, about 35% seen once. Notes on this clonotype: Its antigen is currently unknown.

This CDR3 contains 13 residues. V shed 4 bases and J shed 9 bases, with 13 bases lying between them. V usage is TRBV12-3 or TRBV12-4 and J usage is TRBJ2-1; D unclear. Sample: blood. This receptor was taken from a woman aged 25 to 39 in good health. Here the CDR3 reads CASSSYMASEQFF. DNA of the CDR3: TGTGCCAGCAGTTCGTACATGGCCTCTGAGCAGTTCTTC.